The subject of this entry is one T cell receptor beta chain. Its antigen is not yet known. No base-level quality is on record; no much larger clone is a single base apart. The sample originates from a study of blood T cell repertoires in COVID-19 (dated by TCRdb to between 2020 and 2021). Regarding the study in general: Samples covering the acute and convalescent phases of COVID-19 were provided by collaborators in the United States, Italy and Spain. The prospective study material was composed of cDNA or gDNA derived from T cells, B-cell-depleted T cells, or PBMCs. Subjects who had been exposed to COVID-19, were actively infected with it, or had recovered from it provided the deeply sampled blood TCRbeta repertoires that made up the dataset. A freely available public database, intended as a resource for researchers studying the immune response to SARS-CoV-2, is where the repertoires were released. The samples were drawn from the first 160 participants of the ongoing ImmuneRACE study and from 1,254 subjects provided by 6 global collaborators. A de-identified subject ID, COVID-19 status, age in years and sex were almost always included in the sample metadata. Where HLA class I and class II types were available, the types were taken from metadata supplied by the sample provider, not from assay-based typing. The paper as a whole reports these results and caveats: How much clinical and demographic metadata was included differed by source and by participant, and the metadata was provided uncurated.

TCRbeta CDR3 regions were amplified from genomic DNA using the immunoSEQ Assay, a bias-controlled multiplex PCR. As for how the authors treated the data: Nucleated cell counts per sample were estimated from amplification of reference gene primers within the assay. To quantify the absolute abundance of each unique TCRbeta CDR3 rearrangement, sequence reads were collapsed and filtered. For each sample, productive Simpson clonality was calculated by taking the square root of Simpson's diversity index across productive rearrangements. As stored in TCRdb, this immuneACCESS dataset retains in-frame rearrangements with V and J assigned. A fraction of the clones does not appear; measured against another copy, unresolved V genes explain less than half of the discrepancy, and the remainder lacks a known reason. The V and J calls and clone size are taken from that table; D and trimming were inferred from the DNA. The sample table holds just over 650,000 clones, of which about 87% were seen once. 0.2% to 0.3% of the sample goes to the ten largest clones.

Whole blood was collected in K2EDTA tubes by collaborating institutions according to the institutions' own protocols. Collaborator samples were shipped for TCRbeta analysis as frozen whole blood, isolated PBMCs, or DNA extracted from either sample type. From the germline V gene, CDR1 is MNHEY and CDR2 is SVGAGI. V has 7 bases trimmed and J has 4 bases trimmed; junction bases matching no gene number 6. The CDR3 covers 14 residues, taking in both the cysteine and the phenylalanine. Solely the CDR3 DNA is kept, with 42 bases framed from the first base. The sample comprised peripheral blood. The sequence is built from TRBV6-5 and TRBJ1-5, and TRBD1 matches 8 of the central bases. The sequence came from a woman between 18 and 29 years old with acute or convalescent COVID-19. The CDR3 loop reads CASKAGTGNQPQHF. The nucleotide sequence reads TGTGCCAGCAAAGCCGGGACAGGTAATCAGCCCCAGCATTTT.